These 26 T cell receptor beta chains share one sample of origin, sequenced in a study of shared clonotypes between healthy human individuals. Sequencing used immunoSEQ multiplex PCR; TCRdb keeps in-frame clones, though not all of them. The repertoire holds approximately 1.9 million clones, 85% to 95% seen once, with 1.5% to 2% in the top ten. The naive CD8 subset, CD45RO-negative cells positively selected for CCR7, excluded terminally differentiated effector memory CD45RA+ cells. Sequencing was done on a sample of naive CD8+ T cells from PBMCs. These receptors all come from a man aged 18 to 35 in good health. Some clones in this sample may be carry-over from other donors' samples.

CDR3 region: CASSPALWETQYF. The CDR3 DNA follows: TGTGCCAGCTCACCGGCGTTGTGGGAGACCCAGTACTTC. V usage is TRBV18 and J usage is TRBJ2-5; D is unresolved. Germline-derived CDR1 and CDR2 are KGHSH and LQKENI. V was trimmed by 3 bases and J by 5 bases, leaving 10 bases between them. This CDR3 spans 13 amino acids.

This clone was detected a few times. The gene calls are TRBV29-1 and TRBJ1-1, with D unresolved. V was shortened by 6 bases and J by 1 base, with 9 bases between the two germline ends. Germline loops: CDR1 SQVTM, CDR2 ANQGSEA. The CDR3 contains 12 residues. Here the CDR3 DNA reads TGCAGCGTACGGGCTGAGAACACTGAAGCTTTCTTT. Protein sequence: CSVRAENTEAFF.

The chain uses TRBV27 and TRBJ1-2, with 9 bases matching TRBD1. Germline lookup yields CDR1 MNHEY and CDR2 SMNVEV (reference sequence). The CDR3 has 17 amino acids. V dropped 0 bases and J dropped 3; count of bases not matched to a gene: 8. Written as DNA, the CDR3 is TGTGCCAGCAGTTTATCCCTCCGACAGGGGGTTGACTATGGCTACACCTTC. This sequence encodes CASSLSLRQGVDYGYTF.

In the case of this clone: Other DNA sequences in the sample encode the same CDR3. V gene TRBV27 combines with J gene TRBJ2-7; 8 bases align to TRBD1. V was clipped by 5 bases and J by 0 bases; unmatched bases: 9. This CDR3 has 16 amino acids. Germline V gives CDR1 MNHEY, CDR2 SMNVEV (reference sequence). CDR3 nucleotides: TGTGCCAGCAGTCCTTCGACAGGGGAAAGCTCCTACGAGCAGTACTTC. Residues: CASSPSTGESSYEQYF.

In regard to this clone: Other DNA sequences of this sample code for an identical CDR3. The V call is TRBV28, the J call TRBJ2-7; D not certain. The CDR3 is 11 amino acids. From germline, CDR1 is MDHEN and CDR2 SYDVKM. The V gene lost 3 bases and the J gene lost 7 bases, with 7 bases spanning the gap. CDR3 sequence reads: CASSFQLEQYF. CDR3 nucleotide sequence: TGTGCCAGCAGTTTTCAGTTGGAGCAGTACTTC.

This clone appeared a few times. This chain uses TRBV19 with TRBJ2-1; a weak D match, TRBD2 (5 bases). The V end lost 10 bases, the J end lost 1 base, and 14 bases lay between the germline ends. This CDR3 is built from 14 residues. Germline assignment: CDR1 LNHDA and CDR2 SQIVND (reference sequence). The CDR3 spells CATRPTGSYNEQFF. CDR3 bases: TGTGCCACCCGACCCACGGGGTCCTACAATGAGCAGTTCTTC.

V is TRBV19 and J is TRBJ1-2; D call uncertain. V gave up 8 bases and J gave up 3 bases, with 19 bases separating them. CDR1 LNHDA and CDR2 SQIVND come from the germline V gene (reference sequence). The CDR3 totals 15 residues. CDR3 coding DNA: TGTGCCAGTCCTCTTTGGACCCATCAGGACTATGGCTACACCTTC. Its protein product is CASPLWTHQDYGYTF.

The V call is TRBV4-2, the J call TRBJ2-1; D gene ambiguous. The germline V gene encodes CDR1 LGHNA and CDR2 YNFKEQ. Trimming took 0 bases from V and 15 from J, leaving 18 bases between them. The length of the CDR3 is 14 residues. The CDR3 here is CASSQDSGQRFRFF. CDR3 nucleotide sequence: TGTGCCAGCAGCCAAGATTCGGGCCAGAGGTTCCGGTTCTTC.

This chain links TRBV6-1 with TRBJ1-2, with D possibly being TRBD1 (6 bases). CDR3 size: 17 residues. Per germline, CDR1 MNHNS and CDR2 SASEGT. Trimming took 3 bases from V and 3 from J, leaving 20 bases between them. CDR3 sequence (DNA): TGTGCCAGCAGTGAGTTTCGGGGGGGGCAGTCCGACTATGGCTACACCTTC. This encodes CASSEFRGGQSDYGYTF.

The V gene is TRBV7-2, the J gene TRBJ2-1; D is perhaps TRBD2 (5 bases). This CDR3 is built from 15 residues. CDR1 is SGHTA and CDR2 is FQGNSA in the germline V gene. Trimming pared 5 bases from V and 5 bases from J, leaving 16 bases between. The CDR3: CASSRREGWDNEQFF. The CDR3 DNA is TGTGCCAGCAGCCGCCGTGAGGGATGGGACAATGAGCAGTTCTTC.

The table lists this clone with a count of one. This chain joins TRBV27 and TRBJ2-1; 7 bases match TRBD2. The CDR3 length is 13 residues. The junction had 6 bases not matched to a gene; V was cut back by 6 bases and J by 7 bases. CDR1 MNHEY and CDR2 SMNVEV come from the germline V gene (reference sequence). The CDR3 coding sequence is TGTGCCAGCAGGCAAATACTAGCGAATGAGCAGTTCTTC. This codes for CASRQILANEQFF.

The chain links TRBV28 to TRBJ2-6; D may be TRBD2 (5 bases). V lost 2 bases to trimming and J lost 3 bases, with 17 bases between them. Germline CDR1 MDHEN, CDR2 SYDVKM. This CDR3 has 18 residues. CDR3 nucleotide sequence: TGTGCCAGCAGTTTAAGGTTTTTAAGTGGAGGTGGGGCCAACGTCCTGACTTTC. It codes for CASSLRFLSGGGANVLTF. Full variable domain (missing parts from reference TRBV28 and TRBJ2-6): DVKVTQSSRYLVKRTGEKVFLECVQDMDHENMFWYRQDPGLGLRLIYFSYDVKMKEKGDIPEGYSVSREKKERFSLILESASTNQTSMYLCASSLRFLSGGGANVLTFGAGSRLTVL.

This chain uses TRBV10-3 with TRBJ2-5; possibly TRBD1 or TRBD2 for D (5 bases each). Trimming took 6 bases from V and 1 from J, leaving 12 bases between them. Germline V gene data show CDR1 as ENHRY and CDR2 as SYGVKD. The length of the CDR3 is 14 residues. The CDR3 DNA is TGTGCCATCAGGAACGCCGGGACCCAAGAGACCCAGTACTTC. It codes for CAIRNAGTQETQYF.

The CDR3 region is CASSLAPGLAGIYNEQFF. The CDR3 DNA reads as TGTGCCAGCAGCTTAGCCCCCGGACTAGCGGGAATCTACAATGAGCAGTTCTTC. The chain employs TRBV11-2 and TRBJ2-1; TRBD2 matches 12 bases. Germline loops: CDR1 SGHAT, CDR2 FQNNGV. The junction had 7 bases not matched to a gene; V was cut back by 1 base and J by 3 bases. This CDR3 is 18 amino acids long.

The chain employs TRBV27 and TRBJ2-7; D is perhaps TRBD1 or TRBD2 (5 bases each). Germline CDR1 reads MNHEY; CDR2 reads SMNVEV (reference sequence). The CDR3 runs 14 residues. Trimming took off 3 bases at V and 7 bases at J, with 16 bases between the two ends. CDR3 sequence: CASSLDTREGEQYF. CDR3 sequence (DNA): TGTGCCAGCAGTTTGGACACCCGTGAGGGGGAGCAGTACTTC.

This chain joins TRBV9 and TRBJ2-7; D ambiguous. Germline assignment: CDR1 SGDLS and CDR2 YYNGEE. V was pared by 4 bases and J by 5 bases, with 16 bases between. This CDR3 contains 14 residues. CDR3 in amino acids: CASSPWGSSHEQYF. The CDR3 nucleotides are TGTGCCAGCAGCCCCTGGGGTTCCTCTCACGAGCAGTACTTC.

The chain combines TRBV6-6 with TRBJ2-6; a possible D gene is TRBD1 (5 bases). Germline CDR1 reads MNHNY; CDR2 reads SVGAGI (reference sequence). V was pared by 0 bases and J by 0 bases, with 6 bases between. This CDR3 contains 16 residues. CDR3: CASSYSGLSGANVLTF. CDR3 DNA: TGTGCCAGCAGTTACTCGGGGCTCTCTGGGGCCAACGTCCTGACTTTC.

V is TRBV15 and J is TRBJ1-1; unclear D gene. The CDR3 runs 14 residues. Trimming shortened V by 7 bases and J by 0 bases, and 12 bases separated the two germline ends. The germline gives CDR1 LNHNV, CDR2 YYDKDF (reference sequence). The DNA for the CDR3 is TGTGCCACCATGGCGGCCGAATTGAACACTGAAGCTTTCTTT. This codes for CATMAAELNTEAFF.

The V call is TRBV13, the J call TRBJ1-1; D is undetermined. Looked up from germline, CDR1 is PRHDT and CDR2 is FYEKMQ (reference sequence). The CDR3 runs 15 residues. Trimming pared 10 bases from V and 3 bases from J, leaving 21 bases between. CDR3 in amino acids: CATPSLTSGYTEAFF. CDR3 sequence (DNA): TGTGCCACCCCGAGTCTCACTTCTGGGTACACTGAAGCTTTCTTT.

The chain joins TRBV10-3 to TRBJ1-4; the D gene is possibly TRBD1 (6 bases). Germline V lookup: CDR1 ENHRY, CDR2 SYGVKD. Trimming took off 10 bases at V and 5 bases at J, with 14 bases between the two ends. This CDR3 is built from 13 residues. The CDR3 protein is CATRTVENEKLFF. CDR3 in DNA: TGTGCCACCCGGACAGTGGAGAATGAAAAACTGTTTTTT.

Concerning this clone itself: Other DNA sequences of this sample code for an identical CDR3. The chain carries TRBV9 and TRBJ2-1, with D perhaps being TRBD1 or TRBD2 (5 bases each). CDR1 SGDLS and CDR2 YYNGEE come from the germline V gene. V was cut by 0 bases and J by 8 bases, with 6 bases left in between. This CDR3 region has 12 residues. CDR3 nucleotides: TGTGCCAGCAGCGTAGGGGGACATGAGCAGTTCTTC. Translation: CASSVGGHEQFF. The variable domain in full, with the rest retrieved from reference TRBV9 and TRBJ2-1, is DSGVTQTPKHLITATGQRVTLRCSPRSGDLSVYWYQQSLDQGLQFLIQYYNGEERAKGNILERFSAQQFPDLHSELNLSSLELGDSALYFCASSVGGHEQFFGPGTRLTVL.

This chain uses TRBV19 with TRBJ2-2; D might be TRBD2 (5 bases). Per germline, CDR1 LNHDA and CDR2 SQIVND (reference sequence). The CDR3 totals 15 residues. V shed 3 bases and J shed 6 bases, with 14 bases lying between them. The DNA of the CDR3 is TGTGCCAGTAGTATGGGGTACGCGGGTTCCGGGGAGCTGTTTTTT. Protein: CASSMGYAGSGELFF.

The CDR3 sequence: CASIKLKEVEQFF. The DNA for the CDR3 is TGTGCCAGCATAAAATTAAAAGAGGTTGAGCAGTTCTTC. The genes are TRBV7-9 and TRBJ2-1, with no clear D. Germline CDR1 reads SEHNR; CDR2 reads FQNEAQ (reference sequence). V lost 7 bases and J lost 9, with 16 bases in between. CDR3 size: 13 residues.

The chain employs TRBV19 and TRBJ2-5; 9 nucleotides agree with TRBD1. Germline CDR1 and CDR2: LNHDA and SQIVND (reference sequence). Germline trimming cut 6 bases from V and 4 bases from J; bases unmatched to any gene: 3. This CDR3 has 13 residues. The CDR3 loop reads CASRETGGETQYF. In DNA form, the CDR3 reads TGTGCCAGTAGGGAGACAGGGGGAGAGACCCAGTACTTC.

The V and J genes are TRBV29-1 and TRBJ1-3; TRBD1 matches at 7 bases. Germline CDR1 SQVTM, CDR2 ANQGSEA. J was trimmed by 2 bases and V by 3 bases; bases with no gene match: 4. The CDR3 spans 14 residues. The CDR3 region is CSVEPGGAGNTIYF. The CDR3 region has the DNA TGCAGCGTTGAGCCAGGGGGAGCTGGAAACACCATATATTTT.

This chain joins TRBV28 and TRBJ1-1; no reliable D call. Trimming removed 6 bases from V and 2 bases from J, with 7 bases in between. Germline loops: CDR1 MDHEN, CDR2 SYDVKM. The CDR3 contains 12 residues. In nucleotides, the CDR3 is TGTGCCAGCAGACCCTTAAACACTGAAGCTTTCTTT. Amino acid sequence: CASRPLNTEAFF.